These 32 T cell receptor beta chains came from one sample sequenced in a study of T cells in Graves' hyperthyroidism and ophthalmopathy. The investigators amplified TCR beta CDR3 regions from RNA transcripts. Carried out on the TCR CDR3, a first-round RT-PCR used the HTBI primer set. Each CDR3 protein gets one entry after TCRdb re-called the multiplex PCR reads with MiXCR. The table lists about 380,000 distinct CDR3 sequences, about 13% of them singletons. Source material: blood. Receptor source: a man younger than 45 with Graves' hyperthyroidism that later progressed to Graves' ophthalmopathy.

This clonotype was seen ten or more times. The chain joins TRBV28 to TRBJ2-1, with 14 bases lining up with TRBD2. Germline-derived CDR1 and CDR2 are MDHEN and SYDVKM. The J segment lost 9 bases and the V segment lost 5 bases, leaving 3 bases of the junction unmatched. CDR3 length equals 14 residues. Written as DNA, the CDR3 is TGTGCCAGCAGTCCGGGACTAGCGGGGGTTGAGCAGTTCTTC. Encoded protein: CASSPGLAGVEQFF.

This clonotype was counted at least ten times. V usage is TRBV20-1 and J usage is TRBJ2-5; D is unresolved. This CDR3 comprises 14 residues. V lost 0 bases to trimming and J lost 7 bases, with 15 bases between them. The V gene's germline CDR1 is DFQATT and CDR2 SNEGSKA (reference sequence). The CDR3 protein is CSAREGGSSGTQYF. The DNA of the CDR3 is TGCAGTGCTAGAGAAGGCGGTTCCTCGGGGACCCAGTACTTC.

The V gene is TRBV10-3, the J gene TRBJ1-4, with D perhaps matching TRBD1 (6 bases). CDR3 length: 13 amino acids. V was cut by 5 bases and J by 7 bases, with 11 bases left in between. CDR1 ENHRY and CDR2 SYGVKD come from the germline V gene. The DNA for the CDR3 is TGTGCCATCAGTCAGGGGATCAGTGAAAAACTGTTTTTT. Its protein is CAISQGISEKLFF.

This clonotype was seen a few times. V gene TRBV29-1 combines with J gene TRBJ1-1, with 7 bases lining up with TRBD1. From germline, CDR1 is SQVTM and CDR2 ANQGSEA. V dropped 8 bases and J dropped 5; count of bases not matched to a gene: 11. The CDR3 has 13 amino acids. The CDR3 DNA sequence: TGCAGCATTAACAGGGGCAGGTGGACTGAAGCTTTCTTT. It specifies CSINRGRWTEAFF.

V and J are TRBV3-1 and TRBJ1-2, with D perhaps matching TRBD1 (6 bases). Trimming cost V 4 bases and J 3 bases, with 18 bases left between them. The CDR3 contains 16 residues. Germline assignment: CDR1 LGHDT and CDR2 YNNKEL (reference sequence). The DNA for the CDR3 is TGTGCCAGCAGCCGAGACCGGGACATCTATTACTATGGCTACACCTTC. Translated, it gives CASSRDRDIYYYGYTF.

This clonotype was counted only a few times. The V gene is TRBV5-1, the J gene TRBJ1-5; 9 bases are a match to TRBD1. The CDR3 runs to 16 residues. With 5 bases clipped from V and 4 bases from J, the junction kept 10 bases outside the gene matches. The germline gives CDR1 SGHRS, CDR2 YFSETQ. DNA for the CDR3: TGCGCCAGCAGTCCCGGGACAGGGAAAGAAAATCAGCCCCAGCATTTT. It encodes CASSPGTGKENQPQHF.

This clonotype turned up a few times. The chain couples TRBV6-1 to TRBJ2-3; TRBD2 might be the D (6 bases). Trimming shortened V by 5 bases and J by 4 bases, and 10 bases separated the two germline ends. The CDR3 contains 13 residues. CDR1 and CDR2 from the germline V gene are MNHNS and SASEGT. CDR3 sequence: CASSYGEADTQYF. The CDR3 region has the DNA TGTGCCAGCAGTTATGGGGAGGCAGATACGCAGTATTTT.

This clonotype was detected ten times or more. This chain joins TRBV7-2 and TRBJ2-7, with 7 bases fitting TRBD1. Germline assignment: CDR1 SGHTA and CDR2 FQGNSA. J was trimmed by 6 bases and V by 1 base; bases with no gene match: 0. The CDR3 spans 12 residues. The CDR3 loop reads CASSLDRGEQYF. Here the CDR3 DNA reads TGTGCCAGCAGCTTAGACAGGGGCGAGCAGTACTTC.

This clonotype was found once. The CDR3 region is CASSYPSSGGHNEQFF. CDR3 in DNA: TGTGCCAGCAGTTACCCGTCCTCGGGGGGCCACAATGAGCAGTTCTTC. The genes are TRBV6-5 and TRBJ2-1; D is perhaps TRBD2 (7 bases). Per the germline V gene, CDR1 is MNHEY and CDR2 is SVGAGI. With 2 bases removed from V and 5 bases from J, the gap between germline ends came to 16 bases. This CDR3 has 16 residues.

Details on this clonotype: This may come from a read error, since a much larger clone is one base off. The rearrangement uses TRBV20-1 and TRBJ1-5, with D possibly TRBD1 on 6 matching bases. Germline CDR1 reads DFQATT; CDR2 reads SNEGSKA (reference sequence). The CDR3 sequence is 15 residues long. DNA of the CDR3: TGCAGTGCCACAATCCCCCGGACAGCTAATCAGCCCGAGCATTTT. As protein: CSATIPRTANQPEHF.

This clonotype was recorded at least ten times. The chain links TRBV12-3 or TRBV12-4 to TRBJ2-3, with 9 nucleotides matching TRBD1. This CDR3 region has 15 residues. The V gene end was trimmed by 5 bases and the J gene end by 4 bases; junction bases not matched to a gene: 7. CDR3 nucleotide sequence: TGTGCCAGCAGTACCGGGACAGGGAAGTCAGATACGCAGTATTTT. Translation gives CASSTGTGKSDTQYF.

In nucleotides, the CDR3 is TGTGCCAGCAGCACAGGGGTATCTTCACCCCTCCACTTT. Translation: CASSTGVSSPLHF. The rearrangement links TRBV2 to TRBJ1-6; TRBD1 matches 7 bases. Germline V gene lookup returns CDR1 SNHLY and CDR2 FYNNEI. With 6 bases clipped from V and 9 bases from J, the junction kept 5 bases outside the gene matches. The CDR3 totals 13 residues.

This clonotype was seen just once. DNA for the CDR3: TGTGCCAGCAGCGTAGCCCAGGGAAGATTTTCAGATACGCAGTATTTT. Its translation: CASSVAQGRFSDTQYF. The chain is built from TRBV9 and TRBJ2-3, with a weak D call TRBD1 (5 bases). The CDR3 length is 16 residues. The V and J ends lost 0 bases and 4 bases respectively, with 15 bases between them. Germline V gene sequence: CDR1 SGDLS, CDR2 YYNGEE.

Points on this clonotype: A much larger clone sits a single nucleotide away, making a read error possible. In nucleotides, the CDR3 is TGTGCCAGCACCGGGACAGGGGGTCGTAATTCATCCCTCCACTTT. As protein: CASTGTGGRNSSLHF. This chain joins TRBV2 and TRBJ1-6; 11 nucleotides line up with TRBD1. The germline V gene encodes CDR1 SNHLY and CDR2 FYNNEI. This CDR3 has 15 amino acids.

Ten or more counts support this clonotype. The chain employs TRBV20-1 and TRBJ2-2; D remains ambiguous. Germline V gives CDR1 DFQATT, CDR2 SNEGSKA (reference sequence). Trimming pared 1 base from V and 3 bases from J, leaving 3 bases between. This CDR3 region has 12 residues. The DNA of the CDR3 is TGCAGTGCTAGAGCAGACACCGGGGAGCTGTTTTTT. Encoded protein: CSARADTGELFF.

There are a few counts of this clonotype. The chain combines TRBV11-2 with TRBJ2-3; D is unclear. The CDR3 loop spans 17 amino acids. Per the germline V gene, CDR1 is SGHAT and CDR2 is FQNNGV. V lost 1 base and J 1 base, leaving 15 bases between the germline ends. CDR3 sequence reads: CASSLGLSQIGTDTQYF. CDR3 DNA sequence: TGTGCCAGCAGCTTAGGTTTGTCCCAGATAGGCACAGATACGCAGTATTTT.

At least ten counts were recorded for this clonotype. V gene TRBV5-1 combines with J gene TRBJ1-2; 7 positions match TRBD1. V lost 3 bases, J lost 4 bases, and 3 bases stayed unmatched. The CDR3 has 13 residues. Germline CDR1 reads SGHRS; CDR2 reads YFSETQ. The CDR3 region has the DNA TGCGCCAGCAGCTGGGGGACAGTCTATGGCTACACCTTC. It codes for CASSWGTVYGYTF.

This chain links TRBV7-8 with TRBJ2-7; 8 nucleotides line up with TRBD2. Germline-derived CDR1 and CDR2 are SGHVS and FQNEAQ. The ends lost 4 bases at V and 5 bases at J; junction bases unmatched: 13. This CDR3 contains 16 residues. The CDR3, as DNA: TGTGCCAGCAGCTCGTGGACTGAAACGCGGGGGGACGAGCAGTACTTC. Amino acid sequence: CASSSWTETRGDEQYF.

The V and J genes are TRBV11-2 and TRBJ2-7, with 7 bases lining up with TRBD1. Trimming at V came to 6 bases and at J to 3 bases, leaving 8 bases not matched to a gene. The CDR3 runs 14 residues. Germline V gives CDR1 SGHAT, CDR2 FQNNGV. This CDR3 is CASRNSRDSYEQYF. In DNA form, the CDR3 reads TGTGCCAGCAGGAATAGCCGGGACAGCTACGAGCAGTACTTC.

This clonotype occurred a few times. This chain joins TRBV7-9 and TRBJ1-2; TRBD1 matches 9 bases. V lost 5 bases to trimming and J lost 2 bases; unmatched junction nucleotides: 6. Germline-derived CDR1 and CDR2 are SEHNR and FQNEAQ (reference sequence). The CDR3 covers 15 residues. CDR3 sequence: CASSDPGQGNYGYTF. The DNA of the CDR3 is TGTGCCAGCAGCGATCCGGGACAGGGAAACTATGGCTACACCTTC.

The chain joins TRBV7-2 to TRBJ2-2; D is ambiguous. The CDR3 is 16 amino acids. The V and J ends lost 2 bases and 1 base respectively, with 11 bases between them. Germline V gene data show CDR1 as SGHTA and CDR2 as FQGNSA. CDR3 protein: CASSLRPGVNTGELFF. The CDR3 coding sequence is TGTGCCAGCAGCTTACGTCCCGGAGTGAACACCGGGGAGCTGTTTTTT.

This clonotype was counted between two and nine times. The V call is TRBV30, the J call TRBJ2-1; tentative D call: TRBD2 (6 bases). This CDR3 region has 14 residues. V dropped 6 bases and J dropped 1 base, with 13 bases sitting between them. Germline CDR1 GTSNPN, CDR2 SVGIG (reference sequence). The CDR3: CACPGSGSYNEQFF. Written as DNA, the CDR3 is TGTGCCTGCCCGGGGAGCGGGTCCTACAATGAGCAGTTCTTC.

This clonotype was detected ten times or more. V gene TRBV12-3 or TRBV12-4 combines with J gene TRBJ2-5, with D unclear. With 3 bases removed from V and 0 bases from J, the gap between germline ends came to 2 bases. The CDR3 covers 12 residues. CDR3 residues: CASSLNQETQYF. For the CDR3, the DNA is TGTGCCAGCAGTTTGAACCAAGAGACCCAGTACTTC.

As regards this clonotype: This may stem from a read error, because a much larger clone lies one nucleotide away. The CDR3 spells CASSLSNTGVDYGYTF. CDR3 nucleotides: TGTGCCAGCAGCTTATCAAATACAGGGGTAGACTATGGCTACACCTTC. This chain connects TRBV11-1 to TRBJ1-2; 7 nucleotides line up with TRBD1. Looked up from germline, CDR1 is SGHAT and CDR2 is FQDESV (reference sequence). The junction had 9 bases not matched to a gene; V was cut back by 2 bases and J by 3 bases. The CDR3 has 16 amino acids.

The chain couples TRBV19 to TRBJ1-5; TRBD1 agrees at 8 bases. J was trimmed by 4 bases and V by 6 bases; bases with no gene match: 2. The CDR3 runs 13 residues. CDR1 and CDR2 (germline): LNHDA, SQIVND (reference sequence). The CDR3 region is CASRDRENQPQHF. CDR3 nucleotides: TGTGCCAGTAGGGACAGGGAGAATCAGCCCCAGCATTTT. Combining the CDR3 with reference TRBV19 and TRBJ1-5 gives the whole variable domain DGGITQSPKYLFRKEGQNVTLSCEQNLNHDAMYWYRQDPGQGLRLIYYSQIVNDFQKGDIAEGYSVSREKKESFPLTVTSAQKNPTAFYLCASRDRENQPQHFGDGTRLSIL.

This clonotype was counted only a few times. This chain uses TRBV11-2 with TRBJ2-2; TRBD2 might be the D (6 bases). Germline V gives CDR1 SGHAT, CDR2 FQNNGV. V lost 5 bases and J lost 3, with 13 bases in between. The CDR3 totals 15 residues. For the CDR3, the DNA is TGTGCCAGCAGCCCCCGGGACTCCTACACCGGGGAGCTGTTTTTT. Amino acid sequence: CASSPRDSYTGELFF.

This clonotype came up many times. The chain combines TRBV11-3 with TRBJ2-7; either TRBD1 or TRBD2 may fit D (5 bases each). There are 15 residues in the CDR3. The V end was cut by 6 bases, the J end by 6 bases, with 21 bases between. The germline gives CDR1 SGHNT, CDR2 YENEEA. CDR3 sequence reads: CASRSRRIGDVEQYF. The CDR3 nucleotides read TGTGCCAGCAGGTCCCGACGTATAGGGGACGTCGAGCAGTACTTC.

This clonotype was seen only a few times. V gene TRBV7-9 combines with J gene TRBJ2-7; maybe TRBD2 (6 bases). Germline CDR1 reads SEHNR; CDR2 reads FQNEAQ (reference sequence). The CDR3 contains 16 residues. The ends were cut back, 5 bases at V and 3 bases at J, with 20 bases in the middle. The DNA of the CDR3 is TGTGCCAGCAGCAAAAGCCCCGGGACGGGGGTCTACGAGCAGTACTTC. Translated, it gives CASSKSPGTGVYEQYF.

This clonotype has ten or more counts. The chain has TRBV2 and TRBJ1-6; D call uncertain. CDR3 length: 13 residues. Trimming shortened V by 8 bases and J by 9 bases, and 14 bases separated the two germline ends. Germline V gene data show CDR1 as SNHLY and CDR2 as FYNNEI. The CDR3 spells CASHGVFGSPLHF. In nucleotides, the CDR3 is TGTGCCAGCCATGGGGTGTTTGGTTCACCCCTCCACTTT.

This clonotype came up many times. The genes are TRBV12-3 or TRBV12-4 and TRBJ1-1, with 9 bases matching TRBD1. The V segment lost 6 bases and the J segment 5 bases; nucleotides outside the gene matches: 13. The CDR3 consists of 16 residues. The CDR3 region has the DNA TGTGCCAGCAGCCACGCCCGGGGACAGGGATGGACTGAAGCTTTCTTT. Translating gives CASSHARGQGWTEAFF.

This clonotype was counted between two and nine times. V and J are TRBV5-5 and TRBJ1-5; no reliable D call. Trimming shortened V by 1 base and J by 3 bases, and 11 bases separated the two germline ends. The CDR3 has 15 residues. Germline CDR1 reads SGHKS; CDR2 reads YYEKEE (reference sequence). CDR3: CASSLTSASNQPQHF. CDR3 bases: TGTGCCAGCAGCTTGACAAGCGCTTCCAATCAGCCCCAGCATTTT. Looking up the rest from reference TRBV5-5 and TRBJ1-5 gives the full variable domain: DAGVTQSPTHLIKTRGQQVTLRCSPISGHKSVSWYQQVLGQGPQFIFQYYEKEERGRGNFPDRFSARQFPNYSSELNVNALLLGDSALYLCASSLTSASNQPQHFGDGTRLSIL.

V gene TRBV5-1 combines with J gene TRBJ2-1; 12 bases map to TRBD2. The germline V gene encodes CDR1 SGHRS and CDR2 YFSETQ. This CDR3 has 15 amino acids. V lost 6 bases to trimming and J lost 9 bases; unmatched junction nucleotides: 10. The CDR3 DNA reads as TGCGCCAGCACAGGCGGCACTAGCGGGGGGAGTGAGCAGTTCTTC. Residues: CASTGGTSGGSEQFF.